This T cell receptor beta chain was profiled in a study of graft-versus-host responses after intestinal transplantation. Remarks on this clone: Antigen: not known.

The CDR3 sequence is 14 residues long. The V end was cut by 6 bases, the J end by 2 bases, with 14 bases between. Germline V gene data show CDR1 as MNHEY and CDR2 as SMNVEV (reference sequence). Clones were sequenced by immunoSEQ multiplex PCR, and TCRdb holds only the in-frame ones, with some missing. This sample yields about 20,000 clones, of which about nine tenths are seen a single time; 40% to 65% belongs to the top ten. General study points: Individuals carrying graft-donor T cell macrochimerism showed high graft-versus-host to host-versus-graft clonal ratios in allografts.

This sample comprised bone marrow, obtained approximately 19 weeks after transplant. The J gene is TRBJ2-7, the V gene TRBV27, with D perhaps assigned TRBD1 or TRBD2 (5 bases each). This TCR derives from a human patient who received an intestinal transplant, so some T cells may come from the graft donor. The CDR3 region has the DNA TGTGCCAGCAGCGTAGAAGGGACCGCCTACGAGCAGTACTTC. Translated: CASSVEGTAYEQYF.